Shown below are 26 T cell receptor beta chains from a single sample sequenced in a study of cytotoxic CD8 clonotypes in ibrutinib-treated CLL. Assay used: immunoSEQ multiplex PCR; TCRdb lists only in-frame clones, some missing. The table lists about 310,000 clones, 70% to 80% of them singletons. The specimen comprised PBMCs, sampled before ibrutinib treatment. The receptor set was obtained from a human donor with chronic lymphocytic leukemia.

This clone was seen repeatedly, ten times or more. The chain employs TRBV6-1 and TRBJ2-3; 12 bases fit TRBD2. There are 15 residues in the CDR3. Germline loops: CDR1 MNHNS, CDR2 SASEGT. The trim removed 2 bases at V and 4 bases at J, leaving 1 base unmatched. The CDR3 loop reads CASSELAGGPDTQYF. CDR3 DNA sequence: TGTGCCAGCAGTGAACTAGCGGGAGGGCCAGATACGCAGTATTTT.

The V call is TRBV27, the J call TRBJ1-5; weak D call: TRBD1 (5 bases). CDR3 length equals 14 residues. Per germline, CDR1 MNHEY and CDR2 SMNVEV (reference sequence). Trimming left V 5 bases short and J 4 bases short, with 12 bases between. The CDR3 bases are TGTGCCAGCAGTGACCGGGACCCTAATCAGCCCCAGCATTTT. Residues: CASSDRDPNQPQHF.

This clone was seen a few times. This chain links TRBV7-7 with TRBJ2-7, with D possibly being TRBD1 or TRBD2 (6 bases each). V dropped 5 bases and J dropped 5 bases, with 31 bases sitting between them. Germline V gene sequence: CDR1 SSHAT, CDR2 FNYEAQ (reference sequence). The CDR3 covers 19 residues. CDR3 in DNA: TGTGCCAGCAGCGTTGGGGGGCTTAGGCCGGGGACGGCCAGGGACGAGCAGTACTTC. Protein product: CASSVGGLRPGTARDEQYF.

CDR3 bases: TGTGCCAGCAGCGTAGTAAGTGGTAGCGGGTTATCAGGCAATGAGCAGTTCTTC. Protein product: CASSVVSGSGLSGNEQFF. The V and J genes are TRBV9 and TRBJ2-1; 7 bases align to TRBD2. V dropped 0 bases and J dropped 6; count of bases not matched to a gene: 15. Germline CDR1 SGDLS, CDR2 YYNGEE. This CDR3 comprises 18 residues.

Of note for this clone: A read error may account for a junction end that differs from germline. The chain couples TRBV9 to TRBJ2-1; a weak D match, TRBD2 (6 bases). The CDR3 runs to 15 residues. Germline loops: CDR1 SGDLS, CDR2 YYNGEE. The CDR3 protein is CASSVGGDHYSEQFF. CDR3 sequence (DNA): TGTGCCAGCAGCGTAGGGGGGGACCACTACAGTGAGCAGTTCTTC.

With regard to this clone: Germline and junction disagree at one end, which may indicate a read error. The CDR3 protein is CASSFAGVDTGELFF. For the CDR3, the DNA is TGTGCTAGCAGCTTCGCGGGAGTAGACACCGGGGAGCTGTTTTTT. This chain joins TRBV7-7 and TRBJ2-2; 7 nucleotides align to TRBD2. Germline V CDR1 and CDR2: SSHAT, FNYEAQ (reference sequence). This CDR3 is built from 15 residues.

V usage is TRBV10-3 and J usage is TRBJ2-7; the D gene could be TRBD1 or TRBD2 (6 bases each). CDR1 ENHRY and CDR2 SYGVKD come from the germline V gene. Trimming left V 6 bases short and J 3 bases short, with 18 bases between. This CDR3 spans 15 amino acids. The CDR3 nucleotides are TGTGCCATCAGCGCCTCCGGGCGGGACAACTACGAGCAGTACTTC. It translates to CAISASGRDNYEQYF.

This clone has more than one count but fewer than ten. The genes are TRBV7-2 and TRBJ2-1, with 8 bases lining up with TRBD2. The CDR3 runs 16 residues. Germline V lookup: CDR1 SGHTA, CDR2 FQGNSA. J gave up 4 bases and V 4 bases, and 9 bases lay outside the gene matches. The CDR3 region is CASSSLAGLGYNEQFF. CDR3 coding DNA: TGTGCCAGCAGCTCTTTAGCGGGATTGGGATACAATGAGCAGTTCTTC.

The chain recombines TRBV5-5 with TRBJ1-2; no definite D call. Germline V CDR1 and CDR2: SGHKS, YYEKEE (reference sequence). This CDR3 has 12 amino acids. V gave up 0 bases and J gave up 4 bases, with 4 bases separating them. This CDR3 is CASSLDSYGYTF. CDR3 nucleotide sequence: TGTGCCAGCAGCTTGGACAGCTATGGCTACACCTTC.

CDR3 region: CASSEDRWTEAFF. CDR3 nucleotide sequence: TGTGCCAGCAGCGAGGACAGGTGGACTGAAGCTTTCTTT. The rearrangement joins TRBV5-4 to TRBJ1-1; 7 bases agree with TRBD1. The CDR3 runs to 13 residues. Per germline, CDR1 SGHNT and CDR2 YYREEE (reference sequence). Trimming cost V 4 bases and J 5 bases; bases outside gene matches: 5.

CDR3 nucleotide sequence: TGTGCCAGCAGCCTCGGGACTACATTCACAGATACGCAGTATTTT. As protein: CASSLGTTFTDTQYF. The chain combines TRBV5-4 with TRBJ2-3; 7 positions match TRBD2. The junction had 7 bases not matched to a gene; V was cut back by 4 bases and J by 2 bases. CDR1 is SGHNT and CDR2 is YYREEE in the germline V gene (reference sequence). This CDR3 contains 15 residues.

This chain connects TRBV9 to TRBJ2-1; TRBD2 might be the D (5 bases). CDR3 size: 13 residues. Germline CDR1 and CDR2: SGDLS and YYNGEE. The V end lost 3 bases, the J end lost 13 bases, and 17 bases lay between the germline ends. CDR3 DNA sequence: TGTGCCAGCAGCGGGCCGGGAACTCGAGACCAGTTCTTC. Protein: CASSGPGTRDQFF.

V is TRBV5-4 and J is TRBJ2-6, with D tentatively TRBD1 (6 bases). This CDR3 is 15 amino acids long. V was clipped by 4 bases and J by 1 base, with 9 bases between them. The germline V gene encodes CDR1 SGHNT and CDR2 YYREEE (reference sequence). CDR3 nucleotides: TGTGCCAGCAGCATACAGGGTTCTGGGGCCAACGTCCTGACTTTC. Translating gives CASSIQGSGANVLTF. Filled out from reference TRBV5-4 and TRBJ2-6, the complete variable domain reads ETGVTQSPTHLIKTRGQQVTLRCSSQSGHNTVSWYQQALGQGPQFIFQYYREEENGRGNFPPRFSGLQFPNYSSELNVNALELDDSALYLCASSIQGSGANVLTFGAGSRLTVL.

The rearrangement links TRBV27 to TRBJ1-4, with D perhaps TRBD1 (5 bases). This CDR3 is 15 amino acids long. The V gene's germline CDR1 is MNHEY and CDR2 SMNVEV (reference sequence). Trimming cost V 5 bases and J 7 bases, with 17 bases left between them. The CDR3 protein is CASSGRAGLAEKLFF. For the CDR3, the DNA is TGTGCCAGCAGTGGCCGGGCGGGGCTGGCTGAAAAACTGTTTTTT. The full variable domain, its missing parts supplied by reference TRBV27 and TRBJ1-4, is EAQVTQNPRYLITVTGKKLTVTCSQNMNHEYMSWYRQDPGLGLRQIYYSMNVEVTDKGDVPEGYKVSRKEKRNFPLILESPSPNQTSLYFCASSGRAGLAEKLFFGSGTQLSVL.

The count of this clone is one. V and J are TRBV29-1 and TRBJ2-1, with TRBD1 matching 12 bases. The J segment lost 7 bases and the V segment lost 6 bases, leaving 4 bases of the junction unmatched. This CDR3 region has 13 residues. Germline-derived CDR1 and CDR2 are SQVTM and ANQGSEA. The CDR3 sequence: CSVWDRGLNEQFF. The CDR3 bases are TGCAGCGTCTGGGACAGGGGGCTGAATGAGCAGTTCTTC.

The CDR3 bases are TGCAGCGTTGAGGGAGTTGGTAGCGGGAGGTACAATGAGCAGTTCTTC. Encoded protein: CSVEGVGSGRYNEQFF. V gene TRBV29-1 combines with J gene TRBJ2-1; 10 bases agree with TRBD2. This CDR3 contains 16 residues. Germline-derived CDR1 and CDR2 are SQVTM and ANQGSEA. Trimming took 3 bases from V and 4 from J; bases not matched to a gene: 9.

This chain joins TRBV5-8 and TRBJ2-7; D may be TRBD2 (6 bases). Germline CDR1 reads SGHTS; CDR2 reads YDEGEE. There are 15 residues in the CDR3. V was pared by 4 bases and J by 5 bases, with 19 bases between. The CDR3 coding sequence is TGTGCCAGCAGCCCCGCGCTAGGGGACTGGGACGAGCAGTACTTC. It yields the protein CASSPALGDWDEQYF.

Only one count was recorded for this clone. J is TRBJ1-2 and V is TRBV27; D is uncertain. Germline CDR1 MNHEY, CDR2 SMNVEV (reference sequence). The CDR3 length is 13 residues. Trimming removed 2 bases from V and 0 bases from J, with 4 bases in between. CDR3 sequence (DNA): TGTGCCAGCAGTTTAACTACTAACTATGGCTACACCTTC. Protein: CASSLTTNYGYTF.

V gene TRBV7-2 combines with J gene TRBJ1-1, with 9 bases aligning to TRBD1. The CDR3 is made up of 14 amino acids. Germline V gene sequence: CDR1 SGHTA, CDR2 FQGNSA. V shed 6 bases and J 4 bases; nucleotides not matched to a gene: 6. DNA for the CDR3: TGTGCCAGCAGAAAGTGGACAGGGGTCACTGAAGCTTTCTTT. Residues: CASRKWTGVTEAFF.

The chain has TRBV6-6 and TRBJ2-1; no reliable D call. In germline, CDR1 is MNHNY, CDR2 SVGAGI (reference sequence). CDR3 length: 10 amino acids. V shed 8 bases and J shed 6 bases, with 5 bases lying between them. The CDR3, as DNA: TGTGCCAGCGGCCTCAATGAGCAGTTCTTC. Protein product: CASGLNEQFF.

This sequence joins TRBV30 and TRBJ1-1; TRBD1 matches 8 bases. Germline values: CDR1 GTSNPN, CDR2 SVGIG (reference sequence). The CDR3 sequence is 16 residues long. Trimming removed 1 base from V and 3 bases from J; junction bases left unmatched: 10. CDR3 protein: CAWSADRGFGDTEAFF. The CDR3 DNA reads as TGTGCCTGGAGTGCAGACAGGGGTTTCGGGGACACTGAAGCTTTCTTT.

A remark on this clone: It differs at one base from a far larger clone, so likely a read error. The rearrangement joins TRBV9 to TRBJ1-2; D perhaps matches TRBD1 (5 bases). This CDR3 region has 15 residues. In germline, CDR1 is SGDLS, CDR2 YYNGEE. V lost 4 bases and J lost 5, with 18 bases in between. CDR3 nucleotides: TGTGCCAGCAGCCAAGATCTGGGACTCGAATATGGCTACACCTTC. Its protein product is CASSQDLGLEYGYTF.

The chain combines TRBV27 with TRBJ2-5, with a tentative D call TRBD1 (5 bases). V was clipped by 5 bases and J by 1 base, with 11 bases between them. CDR1 is MNHEY and CDR2 is SMNVEV in the germline V gene (reference sequence). The CDR3 has 14 amino acids. The CDR3 sequence: CASSTDSFQETQYF. CDR3 in DNA: TGTGCCAGCAGTACAGACAGCTTCCAAGAGACCCAGTACTTC.

This chain uses TRBV11-2 with TRBJ2-7; 10 positions match TRBD2. CDR1 SGHAT and CDR2 FQNNGV come from the germline V gene. With 5 bases clipped from V and 3 bases from J, the junction kept 4 bases outside the gene matches. CDR3 size: 14 residues. The CDR3 protein is CASSPLAGSYEQYF. The CDR3 DNA is TGTGCCAGCAGCCCACTAGCGGGGAGCTACGAGCAGTACTTC.

The V and J genes are TRBV6-5 and TRBJ1-2; D is perhaps TRBD1 (5 bases). The germline CDR1 and CDR2 sequences are MNHEY and SVGAGI. This CDR3 has 14 amino acids. The ends were cut back, 6 bases at V and 1 base at J, with 12 bases in the middle. The DNA of the CDR3 is TGTGCCAGCAGGGGAGAGGGGCTTAACTATGGCTACACCTTC. As protein: CASRGEGLNYGYTF.

The genes are TRBV21-1 and TRBJ2-5. TRBV21-1 is given as a pseudogene. The CDR3 has 16 residues. CDR3 region: CASSRGTSMFVPVCYF. In DNA form, the CDR3 reads TGTGCCAGCAGCAGGGGGACCTCAATGTTTGTGCCGGTTTGCTACTTC.